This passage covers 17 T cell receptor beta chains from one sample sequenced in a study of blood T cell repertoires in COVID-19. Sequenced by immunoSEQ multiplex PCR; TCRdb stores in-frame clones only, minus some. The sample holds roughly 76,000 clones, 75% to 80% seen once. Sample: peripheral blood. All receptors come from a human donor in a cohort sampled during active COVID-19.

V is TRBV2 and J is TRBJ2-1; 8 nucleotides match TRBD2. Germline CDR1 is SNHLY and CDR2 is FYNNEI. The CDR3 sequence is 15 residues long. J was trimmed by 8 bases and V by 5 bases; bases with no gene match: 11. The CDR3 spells CASSLSREGHDEQFF. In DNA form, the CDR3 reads TGTGCCAGCAGTTTATCTCGGGAGGGCCACGATGAGCAGTTCTTC.

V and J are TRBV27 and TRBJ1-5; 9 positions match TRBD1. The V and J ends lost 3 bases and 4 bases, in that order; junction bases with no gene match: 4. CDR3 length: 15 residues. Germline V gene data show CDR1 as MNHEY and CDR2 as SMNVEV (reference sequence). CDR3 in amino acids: CASSFSGTGNQPQHF. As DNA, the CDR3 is TGTGCCAGCAGTTTCTCCGGGACAGGGAATCAGCCCCAGCATTTT.

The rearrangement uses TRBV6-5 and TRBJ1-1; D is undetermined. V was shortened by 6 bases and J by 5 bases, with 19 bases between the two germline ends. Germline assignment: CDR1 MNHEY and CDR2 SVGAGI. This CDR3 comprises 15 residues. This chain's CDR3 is CASREVVFRGTEAFF. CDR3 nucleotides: TGTGCCAGCAGAGAGGTGGTGTTTCGGGGAACTGAAGCTTTCTTT.

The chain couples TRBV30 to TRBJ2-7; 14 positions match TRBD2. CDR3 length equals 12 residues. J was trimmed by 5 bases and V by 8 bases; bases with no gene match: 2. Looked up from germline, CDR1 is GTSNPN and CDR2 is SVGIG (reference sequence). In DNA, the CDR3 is TGTGCCGGGGGACTAGCGGGAGACGAGCAGTACTTC. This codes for CAGGLAGDEQYF.

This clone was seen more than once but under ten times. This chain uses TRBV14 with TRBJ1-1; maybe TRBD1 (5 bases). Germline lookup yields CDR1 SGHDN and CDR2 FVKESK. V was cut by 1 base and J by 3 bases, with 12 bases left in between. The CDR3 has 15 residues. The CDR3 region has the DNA TGTGCCAGCAGCCAAGTGTCAGGGAGGTACACTGAAGCTTTCTTT. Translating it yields CASSQVSGRYTEAFF.

The CDR3 DNA is TGTGCCTGGAGTTTCCTCCCCGGGACAGGGAAGAACTACGAGCAGTACTTC. Translation: CAWSFLPGTGKNYEQYF. V usage is TRBV30 and J usage is TRBJ2-7; 9 bases are a match to TRBD1. J was trimmed by 3 bases and V by 2 bases; bases with no gene match: 14. The CDR3 has 17 amino acids. CDR1 is GTSNPN and CDR2 is SVGIG in the germline V gene (reference sequence).

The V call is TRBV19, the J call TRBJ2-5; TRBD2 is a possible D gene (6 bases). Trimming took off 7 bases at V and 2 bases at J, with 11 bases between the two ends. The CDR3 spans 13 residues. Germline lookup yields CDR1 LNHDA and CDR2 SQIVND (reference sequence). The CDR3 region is CASIGGSQETQYF. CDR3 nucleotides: TGTGCCAGTATTGGGGGGTCGCAAGAGACCCAGTACTTC. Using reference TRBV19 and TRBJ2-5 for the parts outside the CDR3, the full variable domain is DGGITQSPKYLFRKEGQNVTLSCEQNLNHDAMYWYRQDPGQGLRLIYYSQIVNDFQKGDIAEGYSVSREKKESFPLTVTSAQKNPTAFYLCASIGGSQETQYFGPGTRLLVL.

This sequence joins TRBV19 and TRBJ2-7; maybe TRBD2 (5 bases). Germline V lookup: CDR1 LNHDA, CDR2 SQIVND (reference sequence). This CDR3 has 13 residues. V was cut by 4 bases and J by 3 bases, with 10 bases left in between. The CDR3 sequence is CASSTPTSYEQYF. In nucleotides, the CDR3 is TGTGCCAGTAGTACACCCACTAGCTACGAGCAGTACTTC.

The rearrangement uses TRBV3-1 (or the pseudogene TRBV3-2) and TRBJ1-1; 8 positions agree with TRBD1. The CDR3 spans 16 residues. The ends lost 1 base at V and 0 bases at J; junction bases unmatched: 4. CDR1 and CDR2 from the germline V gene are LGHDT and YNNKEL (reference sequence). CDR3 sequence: CASSQGTGYLNTEAFF. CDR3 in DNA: TGTGCCAGCAGCCAAGGGACAGGGTACCTGAACACTGAAGCTTTCTTT.

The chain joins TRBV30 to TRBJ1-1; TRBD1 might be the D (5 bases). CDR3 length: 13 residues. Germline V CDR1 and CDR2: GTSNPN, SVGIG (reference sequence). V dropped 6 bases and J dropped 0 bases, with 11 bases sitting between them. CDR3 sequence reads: CACRAMMNTEAFF. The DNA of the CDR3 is TGTGCCTGCAGGGCGATGATGAACACTGAAGCTTTCTTT.

CDR3 in DNA: TGTGCCAGCAGACCCCCGGGACTAAGCTACAATGAGCAGTTCTTC. Translation: CASRPPGLSYNEQFF. The chain is built from TRBV6-5 and TRBJ2-1; 7 bases are shared with TRBD2. The trim removed 6 bases at V and 3 bases at J, leaving 8 bases unmatched. The CDR3 totals 15 residues. Germline assignment: CDR1 MNHEY and CDR2 SVGAGI.

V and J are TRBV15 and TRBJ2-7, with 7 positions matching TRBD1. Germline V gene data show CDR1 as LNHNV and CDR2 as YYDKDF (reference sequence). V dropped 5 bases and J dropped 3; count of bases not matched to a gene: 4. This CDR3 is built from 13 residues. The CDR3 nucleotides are TGTGCCACCAGCCGGGACAGAAACTACGAGCAGTACTTC. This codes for CATSRDRNYEQYF.

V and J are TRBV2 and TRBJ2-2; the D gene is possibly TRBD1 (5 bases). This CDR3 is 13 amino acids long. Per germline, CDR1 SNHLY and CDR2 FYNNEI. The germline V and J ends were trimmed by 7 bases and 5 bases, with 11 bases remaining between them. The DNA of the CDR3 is TGTGCCAGCAAGGCAGGGCAAACCGGGGAGCTGTTTTTT. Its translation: CASKAGQTGELFF.

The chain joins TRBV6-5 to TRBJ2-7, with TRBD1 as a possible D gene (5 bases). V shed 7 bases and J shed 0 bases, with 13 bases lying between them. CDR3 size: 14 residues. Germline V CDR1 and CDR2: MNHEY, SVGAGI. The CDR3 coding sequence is TGTGCCAGCACCCGGACAACTATCTCCTACGAGCAGTACTTC. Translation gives CASTRTTISYEQYF.

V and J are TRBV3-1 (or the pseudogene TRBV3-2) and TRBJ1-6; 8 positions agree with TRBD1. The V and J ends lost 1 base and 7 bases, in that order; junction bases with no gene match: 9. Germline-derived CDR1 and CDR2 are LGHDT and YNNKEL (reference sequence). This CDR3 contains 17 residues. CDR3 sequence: CASSQGVQGARNSPLHF. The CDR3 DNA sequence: TGTGCCAGCAGCCAAGGGGTTCAGGGGGCGCGGAATTCACCCCTCCACTTT.

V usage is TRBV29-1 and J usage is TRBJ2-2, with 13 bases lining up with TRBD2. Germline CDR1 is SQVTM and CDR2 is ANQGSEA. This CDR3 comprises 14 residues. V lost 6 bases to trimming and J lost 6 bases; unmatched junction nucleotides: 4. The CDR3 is CSVLTSGRAGELFF. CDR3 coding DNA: TGCAGCGTCTTAACTAGCGGGAGGGCCGGGGAGCTGTTTTTT.

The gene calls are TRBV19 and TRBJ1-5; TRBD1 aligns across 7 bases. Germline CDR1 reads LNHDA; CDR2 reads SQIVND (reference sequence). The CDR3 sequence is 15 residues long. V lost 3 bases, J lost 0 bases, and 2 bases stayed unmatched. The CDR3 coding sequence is TGTGCCAGTAGTATTTACAGGGGTAGCAATCAGCCCCAGCATTTT. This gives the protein CASSIYRGSNQPQHF.